What follows is one T cell receptor beta chain and its context. The antigen is undetermined. With the read ending 3 residues before the CDR3 end, the germline J gene is used to fill in that end. The record originates from a study of T cells in women clearing cervical HPV infection. About the study: Cases were women with histologically confirmed HPV16-related CIN3 or worse, including a couple of invasive cancers. HLA type could not be excluded as a confounder. Case blood drawn at lesion detection; control blood after infection cleared.

General observations from the study: Cases carried less TRBV6-7 than controls: approximately 0.1% versus 0.16%.

Repertoires were generated with immunoSEQ multiplex PCR, while TCRdb's copy carries only in-frame clones and drops some. This repertoire includes about 24,000 clones. V gave up 4 bases and J gave up 6 bases, with 9 bases separating them. Germline V gene sequence: CDR1 SGHRS, CDR2 YFSETQ. The CDR3 is 12 amino acids. The sample taken for sequencing was blood buffy coat. The TCR was taken from a woman between 18 and 70 years old with a cervical HPV16 infection that either progressed to CIN3+ or cleared (not recorded which). The V gene is TRBV5-1, the J gene TRBJ2-3, with D hard to call. CDR3 bases read: TGCGCCAGCAGCCCCTCGGGTGATACG. This sequence encodes CASSPSGDT. The full CDR3 protein is CASSPSGDTQYF.